What follows is one TCR beta chain and its context. The sample is drawn from a study of CD4 and CD8 cells across lung adenocarcinoma regions. CDR1 and CDR2 from the germline V gene are MNHNS and SASEGT. The CDR3 length is 17 residues. TCRdb passed the PCR reads through MiXCR, listing each CDR3 protein once. The sample gives some 23,000 distinct CDR3 sequences, over 45% of which show up once; around 50% is in the top ten. The patients had localized lung adenocarcinoma, a non-small cell subtype. The genes are TRBV6-1 and TRBJ2-1; 15 bases line up with TRBD2. TRBJ2-7 matches the DNA end more closely, so the J call is doubtful. The receptor was derived from a male donor with lung adenocarcinoma. The CD4 and CD8 labels of this study may be unreliable. Sequencing was performed on CD8+ T cells from the center of a lung tumor. The CDR3 spells CASSRTSGGALGYEQYF. The DNA for the CDR3 is TGTGCCAGCAGCAGGACTAGCGGGGGGGCGCTTGGGTACGAGCAGTACTTC.